The present TCR beta chain was sequenced within a study of blood T cells in healthy people across ages. The second PCR ran roughly 6 to 11 cycles with a sample-barcoded 5' primer and J-beta primers. TCRdb reanalysed the 5' RACE reads using MiXCR and keeps one entry per CDR3 protein. The sample has just under 550,000 distinct CDR3 sequences; 24% are singletons. Germline V lookup: CDR1 MNHEY, CDR2 SMNVEV (reference sequence). V gave up 5 bases and J gave up 0 bases, with 13 bases separating them. This CDR3 region has 15 residues. Russia was home to the donors, healthy Caucasian individuals aged roughly 6 to 90. The authors isolated at least 6.5 million PBMCs per sample. The same specimen was also included in a second study, on T cells of mothers and their children. That report adds: The study recruited three healthy Caucasian mothers and their six children as donors.

This receptor was obtained from a boy aged 5-17 years in good health. The sequenced sample was blood. The V and J genes are TRBV27 and TRBJ1-1; weak D call: TRBD1 (6 bases). CDR3 amino acids: CASSPQQGLNTEAFF. The CDR3, as DNA: TGTGCCAGCAGTCCCCAACAGGGATTGAACACTGAAGCTTTCTTT.